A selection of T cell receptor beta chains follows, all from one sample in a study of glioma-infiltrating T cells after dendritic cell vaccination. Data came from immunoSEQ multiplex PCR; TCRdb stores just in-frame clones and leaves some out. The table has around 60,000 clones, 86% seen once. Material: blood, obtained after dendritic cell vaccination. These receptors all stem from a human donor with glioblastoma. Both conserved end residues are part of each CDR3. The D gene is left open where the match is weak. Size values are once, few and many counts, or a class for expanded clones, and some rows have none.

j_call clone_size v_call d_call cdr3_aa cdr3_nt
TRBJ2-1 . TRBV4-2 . CASSRRGAEEQFF TGTGCCAGCAGCCGGAGGGGAGCTGAAGAGCAGTTCTTC
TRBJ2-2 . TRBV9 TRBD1 CASSVEGGAQNTGELFF TGTGCCAGCAGCGTAGAAGGGGGCGCCCAGAACACCGGGGAGCTGTTTTTT
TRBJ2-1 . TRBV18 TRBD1 CASSPTGGGYNEQFF TGTGCCAGCTCACCGACAGGGGGTGGGTACAATGAGCAGTTCTTC
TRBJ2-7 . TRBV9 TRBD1 CASSVQGQGTTYEQYF TGTGCCAGCAGCGTACAAGGACAGGGGACTACCTACGAGCAGTACTTC
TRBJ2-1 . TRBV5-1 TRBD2 CASSARTSGRTYNEQFF TGCGCCAGCAGCGCCCGGACTAGCGGGAGGACCTACAATGAGCAGTTCTTC
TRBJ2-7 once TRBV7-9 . CASSPSAYEQYF TGTGCCAGCAGCCCTAGCGCCTACGAGCAGTACTTC
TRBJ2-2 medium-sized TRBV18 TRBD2 CASSPVAGVNTGELFF TGTGCCAGCTCACCAGTAGCGGGAGTTAACACCGGGGAGCTGTTTTTT
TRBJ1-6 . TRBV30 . CAWSVRTGTRNSPLHF TGTGCCTGGAGTGTACGCACAGGGACAAGGAATTCACCCCTCCACTTT
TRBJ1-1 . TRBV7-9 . CASCRQNEAFF TGTGCCAGCTGTAGACAGAATGAAGCTTTCTTT
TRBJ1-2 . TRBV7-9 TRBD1 CASSTGQPGDGYTF TGTGCCAGCAGCACGGGACAGCCCGGGGATGGCTACACCTTC
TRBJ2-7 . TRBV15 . CATSRERDTYEQYF TGTGCCACCAGCAGGGAGCGGGACACCTACGAGCAGTACTTC
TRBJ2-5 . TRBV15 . CATSRLGGDPQETQYF TGTGCCACCAGCAGACTAGGCGGGGACCCCCAAGAGACCCAGTACTTC
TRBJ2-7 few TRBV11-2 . CASSTIPTYEQYF TGTGCCAGCAGCACGATCCCTACCTACGAGCAGTACTTC
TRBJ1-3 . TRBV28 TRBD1 CATTEETGGLRAGNTIYF TGTGCCACTACAGAGGAGACAGGGGGTCTAAGGGCTGGAAACACCATATATTTT
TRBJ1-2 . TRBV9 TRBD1 CASSPEGQGKLPFYTF TGTGCCAGCAGCCCAGAGGGACAGGGGAAATTGCCCTTCTACACCTTC
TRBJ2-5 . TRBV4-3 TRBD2 CASSQETSPGETQYF TGCGCCAGCAGCCAAGAGACTAGCCCAGGTGAGACCCAGTACTTC
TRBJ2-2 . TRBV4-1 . CASSQVLGELFF TGCGCCAGCAGCCAAGTCCTCGGGGAGCTGTTTTTT
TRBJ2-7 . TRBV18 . CASSPLLSGKTYEQYF TGTGCCAGCTCACCACTCCTCAGCGGAAAGACCTACGAGCAGTACTTC
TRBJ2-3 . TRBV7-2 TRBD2 CASSFPLTGTKSTQYF TGTGCCAGCAGCTTCCCCCTCACCGGGACTAAAAGTACGCAGTATTTT
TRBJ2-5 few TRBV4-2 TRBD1 CASSQTGGQETQYF TGTGCCAGCAGCCAGACAGGGGGCCAAGAGACCCAGTACTTC
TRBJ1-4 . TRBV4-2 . CASSQQPGQGNEKLFF TGTGCCAGCAGCCAACAGCCGGGCCAGGGGAATGAAAAACTGTTTTTT
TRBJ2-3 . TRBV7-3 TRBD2 CASSLRASGGGTDTQYF TGTGCCAGCAGCTTACGAGCTAGCGGGGGAGGGACAGATACGCAGTATTTT
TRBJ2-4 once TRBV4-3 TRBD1 CASSQEDAGGGGKNIQYF TGCGCCAGCAGCCAAGAAGATGCAGGGGGTGGGGGCAAAAACATTCAGTACTTC
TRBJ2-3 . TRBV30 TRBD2 CAWSVAGRDTQYF TGTGCCTGGAGTGTAGCGGGGCGAGATACGCAGTATTTT
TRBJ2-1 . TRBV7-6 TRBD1 CASSPRDSDNEQFF TGTGCCAGCAGCCCTCGGGACAGTGACAATGAGCAGTTCTTC
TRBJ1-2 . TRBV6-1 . CASSPRTAFDGYTF TGTGCCAGCAGCCCAAGGACAGCTTTTGATGGCTACACCTTC
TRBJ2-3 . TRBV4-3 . CASSRYYRGGVETDTQYF TGCGCCAGCAGCCGTTATTATCGGGGCGGGGTTGAAACAGATACGCAGTATTTT
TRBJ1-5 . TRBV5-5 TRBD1 CASSLGTGNHPQHF TGTGCCAGCAGCCTCGGGACAGGTAATCATCCCCAGCATTTT
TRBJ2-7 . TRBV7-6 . CASSLRSVAGRSYEQYF TGTGCCAGCAGCTTAAGAAGCGTTGCGGGCCGCTCCTACGAGCAGTACTTC
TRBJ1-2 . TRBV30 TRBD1 CAWSVSRGVGGYTF TGTGCCTGGAGTGTTTCCAGGGGGGTGGGTGGCTACACCTTC
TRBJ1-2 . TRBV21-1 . CASSLGHAF TGTGCCAGCAGCTTGGGACACGCCTTC
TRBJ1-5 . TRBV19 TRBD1 CASKGQGDNQPQHF TGTGCCAGTAAAGGGCAGGGGGACAATCAGCCCCAGCATTTT
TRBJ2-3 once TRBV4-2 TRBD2 CASSQDGLAGGGDTDTQYF TGTGCCAGCAGCCAAGATGGACTAGCGGGAGGGGGGGACACAGATACGCAGTATTTT
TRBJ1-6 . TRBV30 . CAWSVGSGGRNSPLHF TGTGCCTGGAGTGTGGGGTCGGGGGGGCGAAATTCACCCCTCCACTTT
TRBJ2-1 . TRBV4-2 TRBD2 CASKERLGSGMLSYNEQFF TGTGCCAGCAAAGAAAGGCTGGGCAGCGGGATGCTCTCCTACAATGAGCAGTTCTTC
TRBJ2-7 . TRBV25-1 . CASSEQTYEQYF TGTGCCAGCAGTGAACAGACCTACGAGCAGTACTTC
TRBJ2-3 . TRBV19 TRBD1 CASSLPRTGSTDTQYF TGTGCCAGTAGTCTTCCCCGGACAGGGTCCACAGATACGCAGTATTTT
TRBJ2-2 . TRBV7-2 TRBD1 CASSLPRTGDTGELFF TGTGCCAGCAGCCTTCCCAGGACAGGGGACACCGGGGAGCTGTTTTTT
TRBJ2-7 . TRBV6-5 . CASRAPGSVGEQYF TGTGCCAGCAGAGCACCGGGAAGCGTCGGCGAGCAGTACTTC
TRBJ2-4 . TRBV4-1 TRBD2 CASSQGLAGAWDIQYF TGCGCCAGCAGCCAAGGACTAGCGGGGGCGTGGGACATTCAGTACTTC
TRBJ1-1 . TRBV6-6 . CASRPTANTEAFF TGTGCCAGCAGACCTACAGCGAACACTGAAGCTTTCTTT
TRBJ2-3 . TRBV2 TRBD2 CASGLRDGRFTDTQYF TGTGCCAGCGGGCTCAGAGACGGGAGGTTCACAGATACGCAGTATTTT
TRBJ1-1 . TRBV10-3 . CAITSGSGNTEAFF TGTGCCATCACCTCGGGTTCGGGGAACACTGAAGCTTTCTTT
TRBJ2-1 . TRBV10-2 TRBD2 CASSAGLAGGTISAYNEQFF TGCGCCAGCAGCGCCGGTCTAGCGGGAGGAACAATATCCGCTTACAATGAGCAGTTCTTC
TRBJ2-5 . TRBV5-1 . CASSSLIGGETQYF TGCGCCAGCAGCAGCTTAATCGGGGGAGAGACCCAGTACTTC
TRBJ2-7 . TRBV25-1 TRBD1 CASSDWGTGGAGSYEQYF TGTGCCAGCAGTGACTGGGGGACAGGGGGCGCGGGATCCTACGAGCAGTACTTC
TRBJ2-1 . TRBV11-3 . CASSSGDSNEQFF TGTGCCAGCAGCTCCGGGGACTCGAATGAGCAGTTCTTC
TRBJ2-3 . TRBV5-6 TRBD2 CASSPRGGATDTQYF TGTGCCAGCAGCCCTCGCGGGGGGGCCACAGATACGCAGTATTTT